What follows are 26 T cell receptor beta chains derived from one specimen sequenced in a study of T cell responses to AZD1222 COVID-19 vaccine. Method: immunoSEQ multiplex PCR; TCRdb's copy keeps in-frame clones and lacks some. The sample lists about 110,000 clones; over 75% were seen once. The sequencing used peripheral blood, collected on day 0 of AZD1222 vaccination. The receptors derive from an adult in good health.

In its sample, this clone was seen once. The chain carries TRBV14 and TRBJ1-1, with D uncertain. The CDR3 is 13 amino acids. The germline CDR1 and CDR2 sequences are SGHDN and FVKESK. With 0 bases removed from V and 11 bases from J, the gap between germline ends came to 13 bases. Here the CDR3 reads CASSQDRAWRAFF. The DNA for the CDR3 is TGTGCCAGCAGCCAAGATCGGGCTTGGAGGGCTTTCTTT.

This chain connects TRBV10-2 to TRBJ2-2, with D unresolved. The CDR3 extends over 12 amino acids. CDR1 is WSHSY, CDR2 SAAADI, per germline. The V end lost 6 bases, the J end lost 6 bases, and 8 bases lay between the germline ends. The CDR3 loop is CASRRMSGELFF. The CDR3 DNA sequence: TGCGCCAGCAGACGGATGTCCGGGGAGCTGTTTTTT.

The gene calls are TRBV4-2 and TRBJ2-4; D possibly corresponds to TRBD2 (5 bases). The CDR3 length is 15 residues. V was pared by 4 bases and J by 0 bases, with 10 bases between. In germline, CDR1 is LGHNA, CDR2 YNFKEQ. CDR3 region: CASSPGLVAKNIQYF. The CDR3 nucleotides read TGTGCCAGCAGCCCCGGACTTGTAGCCAAAAACATTCAGTACTTC.

This chain joins TRBV28 and TRBJ2-1, with 8 bases matching TRBD2. The CDR3 runs to 15 residues. V lost 6 bases to trimming and J lost 4 bases; unmatched junction nucleotides: 8. Germline V CDR1 and CDR2: MDHEN, SYDVKM. Here the CDR3 DNA reads TGTGCCAGCAGCTCCGGGACTAGGCTTTACAATGAGCAGTTCTTC. It translates to CASSSGTRLYNEQFF.

The CDR3 here is CASQSGVGNGDTQYF. DNA of the CDR3: TGTGCCAGCCAGAGCGGTGTCGGGAACGGAGATACGCAGTATTTT. The genes are TRBV18 and TRBJ2-3; weak D call: TRBD2 (5 bases). Germline-derived CDR1 and CDR2 are KGHSH and LQKENI. The CDR3 runs 15 residues. V was shortened by 8 bases and J by 5 bases, with 20 bases between the two germline ends.

DNA of the CDR3: TGTGCCAGCCTCGAGCGGGGGCGCTACGAGCAGTACTTC. It codes for CASLERGRYEQYF. The chain joins TRBV12-3 or TRBV12-4 to TRBJ2-7, with 8 bases matching TRBD2. The CDR3 has 13 residues. V dropped 8 bases and J dropped 3; count of bases not matched to a gene: 6.

There are a few counts of this clone. The chain employs TRBV5-4 and TRBJ1-4, with D tentatively TRBD1 (6 bases). V was pared by 0 bases and J by 0 bases, with 12 bases between. The CDR3 covers 17 residues. Looked up from germline, CDR1 is SGHNT and CDR2 is YYREEE (reference sequence). The CDR3 protein is CASSLGQGSATNEKLFF. CDR3 nucleotide sequence: TGTGCCAGCAGCTTGGGGCAGGGGAGTGCAACTAATGAAAAACTGTTTTTT.

The J gene is TRBJ2-1, the V gene TRBV7-9; D is possibly TRBD2 (6 bases). V was cut by 5 bases and J by 0 bases, with 8 bases left in between. CDR1 is SEHNR, CDR2 FQNEAQ, per germline (reference sequence). The CDR3 contains 14 residues. The CDR3 loop is CASSRGSSYNEQFF. The DNA for the CDR3 is TGTGCCAGCAGCCGGGGGAGCTCCTACAATGAGCAGTTCTTC.

This chain's CDR3 is CASSLSGTSNEKLFF. For the CDR3, the DNA is TGTGCCAGCAGTTTGTCCGGGACGAGTAATGAAAAACTGTTTTTT. The chain has TRBV28 and TRBJ1-4; perhaps TRBD1 as D (5 bases). Trimming left V 3 bases short and J 4 bases short, with 12 bases between. This CDR3 contains 15 residues. The germline gives CDR1 MDHEN, CDR2 SYDVKM.

The chain combines TRBV7-2 with TRBJ1-3, with D tentatively TRBD1 (6 bases). Trimming removed 3 bases from V and 0 bases from J, with 18 bases in between. The germline V gene has CDR1 SGHTA and CDR2 FQGNSA. The CDR3 length is 18 residues. The CDR3 DNA reads TGTGCCAGCAGCTTGCGGACAGCTTTGACCCCCTCTGGAAACACCATATATTTT. Protein: CASSLRTALTPSGNTIYF.

A note on this clone: One end of the junction is discordant with germline, which a read error may explain. The V gene is TRBV9, the J gene TRBJ1-2, with a weak D call TRBD1 (5 bases). The CDR3 has 12 amino acids. Germline lookup yields CDR1 SGDLS and CDR2 YYNGEE. This CDR3 reads CASSVDSNGYTF. DNA for the CDR3: TGTGCCAGCAGTGTAGACAGTAATGGCTACACCTTC.

The chain carries TRBV5-4 and TRBJ2-7; unclear D gene. The CDR3 consists of 12 residues. Per the germline V gene, CDR1 is SGHNT and CDR2 is YYREEE (reference sequence). V was cut by 2 bases and J by 5 bases, with 8 bases left in between. In nucleotides, the CDR3 is TGTGCCAGCAGCTTTGACATGGACGAGCAGTACTTC. Its protein is CASSFDMDEQYF.

This rearrangement joins TRBV29-1 to TRBJ2-7, with no clear D. The CDR3 runs to 15 residues. Trimming left V 1 base short and J 3 bases short, with 16 bases between. The germline V gene has CDR1 SQVTM and CDR2 ANQGSEA. CDR3 in amino acids: CSVEVATPTRYEQYF. DNA of the CDR3: TGCAGCGTTGAAGTGGCGACCCCCACGCGCTACGAGCAGTACTTC.

The rearrangement joins TRBV7-2 to TRBJ2-7; D remains unclear. Germline V gene sequence: CDR1 SGHTA, CDR2 FQGNSA. V was cut by 5 bases and J by 3 bases, with 8 bases left in between. The CDR3 consists of 12 residues. CDR3: CASSLTHYEQYF. As DNA, the CDR3 is TGTGCCAGCAGCCTGACACACTACGAGCAGTACTTC.

This clone was detected only once. The chain employs TRBV3-1 (or the pseudogene TRBV3-2) and TRBJ2-7; the D call may be TRBD1 or TRBD2 (5 bases each). V was clipped by 0 bases and J by 7 bases, with 13 bases between them. Germline CDR1 reads LGHDT; CDR2 reads YNNKEL (reference sequence). The CDR3 contains 14 residues. The CDR3, as DNA: TGTGCCAGCAGCCAAGATGCAGGGTCGGGAGAGCAGTACTTC. Translating gives CASSQDAGSGEQYF.

The chain employs TRBV7-3 and TRBJ2-1, with TRBD1 matching 8 bases. The CDR3 is 15 amino acids. V trimming: 4 bases; J trimming: 4 bases; junction bases outside the gene matches: 6. The germline V gene has CDR1 SGHTA and CDR2 FQGTGA. This chain's CDR3 is CASSSPDREYNEQFF. The CDR3, as DNA: TGTGCCAGCAGCTCCCCGGACAGGGAGTACAATGAGCAGTTCTTC. Using reference TRBV7-3 and TRBJ2-1 for the parts outside the CDR3, the full variable domain is GAGVSQTPSNKVTEKGKYVELRCDPISGHTALYWYRQSLGQGPEFLIYFQGTGAADDSGLPNDRFFAVRPEGSVSTLKIQRTERGDSAVYLCASSSPDREYNEQFFGPGTRLTVL.

This chain connects TRBV6-5 to TRBJ2-2; tentatively, D is TRBD1 (6 bases). V was trimmed by 6 bases and J by 2 bases, leaving 10 bases between them. Germline CDR1 reads MNHEY; CDR2 reads SVGAGI. This CDR3 comprises 14 residues. The CDR3 sequence: CASRRQVNTGELFF. Here the CDR3 DNA reads TGTGCCAGCAGAAGACAGGTTAACACCGGGGAGCTGTTTTTT.

This chain uses TRBV3-1 (or the pseudogene TRBV3-2) with TRBJ2-1, with TRBD2 matching over 8 bases. Germline assignment: CDR1 LGHDT and CDR2 YNNKEL (reference sequence). V was pared by 0 bases and J by 6 bases, with 7 bases of the junction left unmatched. The CDR3 contains 16 residues. The CDR3 loop reads CASSQDGSGSGNEQFF. CDR3 sequence (DNA): TGTGCCAGCAGCCAAGATGGGAGCGGGAGTGGCAATGAGCAGTTCTTC.

The rearrangement uses TRBV29-1 and TRBJ1-5; D perhaps matches TRBD1 (5 bases). This CDR3 is 12 amino acids long. Germline CDR1 reads SQVTM; CDR2 reads ANQGSEA. V gave up 7 bases and J gave up 6 bases, with 13 bases separating them. For the CDR3, the DNA is TGCAGCGGGGGGGACCCGGGTCAGCCCCAGCATTTT. Encoded protein: CSGGDPGQPQHF.

The gene calls are TRBV7-2 and TRBJ2-1; D remains unclear. Germline V gives CDR1 SGHTA, CDR2 FQGNSA. Trimming stripped 1 base from V and 12 bases from J, with 19 bases between. This CDR3 has 15 amino acids. CDR3 in amino acids: CASSLVEITAGGQFF. In nucleotides, the CDR3 is TGTGCCAGCAGCTTAGTTGAAATAACCGCTGGCGGGCAGTTCTTC.

The chain uses TRBV6-6 and TRBJ2-2; 8 bases agree with TRBD1. The V gene end was trimmed by 7 bases and the J gene end by 3 bases; junction bases not matched to a gene: 7. CDR3 length equals 15 residues. Germline V gene lookup returns CDR1 MNHNY and CDR2 SVGAGI (reference sequence). CDR3 sequence reads: CASILGTGYTGELFF. The CDR3 nucleotides read TGTGCCAGCATCCTCGGGACAGGTTACACCGGGGAGCTGTTTTTT.

The V gene is TRBV21-1, the J gene TRBJ2-2; TRBD2, the D gene given by the table, was not confirmed from the DNA. TRBV21-1 represents a pseudogene. The CDR3 has 14 amino acids. CDR3 loop: CASSTGRVAGELFF. The CDR3 region has the DNA TGTGCCAGCAGCACCGGGAGAGTGGCCGGGGAGCTGTTTTTT.

This chain uses TRBV3-1 (or the pseudogene TRBV3-2) with TRBJ2-3; D gene uncertain. The germline V and J ends were trimmed by 4 bases and 7 bases, with 6 bases remaining between them. The CDR3 sequence is 11 residues long. Per germline, CDR1 LGHDT and CDR2 YNNKEL (reference sequence). CDR3 protein: CASSRSYTQYF. CDR3 in DNA: TGTGCCAGCAGCCGTAGCTATACGCAGTATTTT.

There are a few counts of this clone. This chain connects TRBV28 to TRBJ1-2; perhaps TRBD1 as D (5 bases). The CDR3 is 14 residues long. The V end lost 2 bases, the J end lost 4 bases, and 11 bases lay between the germline ends. CDR1 is MDHEN and CDR2 is SYDVKM in the germline V gene. CDR3 nucleotides: TGTGCCAGCAGTTTAGGCGGACACGCCTATGGCTACACCTTC. Amino acids: CASSLGGHAYGYTF.

The chain couples TRBV15 to TRBJ2-5, with 9 bases that match TRBD2. Germline CDR1 is LNHNV and CDR2 is YYDKDF (reference sequence). After removal of 4 bases from V and 1 base from J, the junction contained 1 base not matched to a gene. This CDR3 is 14 amino acids long. The CDR3 bases are TGTGCCACCAGCATGGGACTAGCCCAAGAGACCCAGTACTTC. Translated, it gives CATSMGLAQETQYF. Full variable domain (missing parts from reference TRBV15 and TRBJ2-5): DAMVIQNPRYQVTQFGKPVTLSCSQTLNHNVMYWYQQKSSQAPKLLFHYYDKDFNNEADTPDNFQSRRPNTSFCFLDIRSPGLGDTAMYLCATSMGLAQETQYFGPGTRLLVL.

This clone was observed a few times. The rearrangement links TRBV21-1 to TRBJ2-2. TRBV21-1 is shown as a pseudogene. This CDR3 region has 14 residues. The CDR3: CASSKRGSAGELFF. CDR3 bases: TGTGCCAGCAGCAAACGTGGCTCGGCCGGGGAGCTGTTTTTT.